This T cell receptor (beta chain) was identified in a study of low-dose radiotherapy and immunotherapy resistance in tumors. Study information: With cycle 1 day 1 as the start, patients took oral aspirin 300 mg daily for four cycles.

This clonotype was observed many times. V was trimmed by 4 bases and J by 0 bases, leaving 13 bases between them. Germline V gene data show CDR1 as KGHSH and CDR2 as LQKENI. The CDR3 extends over 15 amino acids. Time point: before trial treatment. The donors, trial participants, received nivolumab, ipilimumab, aspirin, low-dose cyclophosphamide and low-dose radiotherapy. Patients qualified if they had advanced solid tumors that lacked tumor-infiltrating lymphocytes. TRAV- and TRBV-specific primers primed first-strand cDNA, covering alpha and beta chains. Amplification of TCRs used a constant-region primer and V-primer adapter for about 21 PCR cycles. mRNA, after isolation, was amplified by in vitro transcription. TCRdb recomputed calls from the reads with MiXCR, one row per CDR3 protein. In the table there are 70,000 to 95,000 distinct CDR3 sequences, 18% of which are singletons.

This receptor was taken from a male donor with prostate cancer. The chain joins TRBV18 to TRBJ2-7, with D possibly TRBD1 on 6 matching bases. The input for sequencing was PBMCs, taken before treatment. CDR3 in DNA: TGTGCCAGCTCACACAGGGCCCTCCTCTCCTACGAGCAGTACTTC. Protein: CASSHRALLSYEQYF.